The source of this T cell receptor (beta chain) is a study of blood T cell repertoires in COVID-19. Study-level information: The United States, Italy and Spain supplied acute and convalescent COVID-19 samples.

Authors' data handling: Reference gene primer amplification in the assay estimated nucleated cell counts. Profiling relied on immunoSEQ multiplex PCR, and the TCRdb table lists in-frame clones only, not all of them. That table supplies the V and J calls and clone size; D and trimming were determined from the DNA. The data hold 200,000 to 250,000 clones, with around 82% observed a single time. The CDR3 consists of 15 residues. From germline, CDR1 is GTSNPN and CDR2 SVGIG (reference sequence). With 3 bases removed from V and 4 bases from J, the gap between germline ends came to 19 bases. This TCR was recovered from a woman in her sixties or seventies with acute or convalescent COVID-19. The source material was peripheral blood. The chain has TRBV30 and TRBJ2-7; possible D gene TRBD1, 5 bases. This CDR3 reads CAWRSPTRGGYEQYF. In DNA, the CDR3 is TGTGCCTGGAGGTCCCCCACAAGGGGTGGGTACGAGCAGTACTTC.